Each of the 21 T cell receptor beta chains below was sequenced from the same sample in a study of blood T cell repertoires in COVID-19. Here immunoSEQ multiplex PCR was the method, and the copy in TCRdb shows in-frame clones only, minus some. In the table there are some 300,000 clones, 85% to 90% of which are singletons. The specimen was peripheral blood. Receptor source: a woman in her 30s with COVID-19, enrolled during active disease.

This rearrangement joins TRBV3-1 (or the pseudogene TRBV3-2) to TRBJ2-3; possibly TRBD2 for D (5 bases). The CDR3 contains 16 residues. Germline V lookup: CDR1 LGHDT, CDR2 YNNKEL (reference sequence). V was clipped by 0 bases and J by 2 bases, with 12 bases between them. In nucleotides, the CDR3 is TGTGCCAGCAGCCAAGATCTATCGGGGAACACAGATACGCAGTATTTT. Translated: CASSQDLSGNTDTQYF.

This chain links TRBV5-1 with TRBJ1-4; 9 bases match TRBD1. Germline CDR1 is SGHRS and CDR2 is YFSETQ. The CDR3 runs to 15 residues. V trimming: 4 bases; J trimming: 7 bases; junction bases outside the gene matches: 8. This chain's CDR3 is CASSITGGAGEKLFF. The CDR3 region has the DNA TGCGCCAGCAGCATTACAGGGGGCGCGGGTGAAAAACTGTTTTTT.

The rearrangement joins TRBV2 to TRBJ2-2; TRBD1 aligns across 9 bases. The CDR3 is 17 amino acids. Germline CDR1 is SNHLY and CDR2 is FYNNEI. The trim removed 5 bases at V and 0 bases at J, leaving 7 bases unmatched. The CDR3 is CASSPGTGFANTGELFF. CDR3 bases: TGTGCCAGCAGTCCCGGGACAGGGTTTGCGAACACCGGGGAGCTGTTTTTT.

The chain has TRBV6-4 and TRBJ1-3; D gene unclear. V dropped 3 bases and J dropped 2 bases, with 11 bases sitting between them. Per germline, CDR1 MRHNA and CDR2 SNTAGT. This CDR3 spans 15 amino acids. CDR3 coding DNA: TGTGCCAGCAGTGAAGACACCAGCCCTGGAAACACCATATATTTT. Translating it yields CASSEDTSPGNTIYF.

V and J are TRBV24-1 and TRBJ2-3; TRBD1 matches 9 bases. The ends lost 4 bases at V and 9 bases at J; junction bases unmatched: 13. The CDR3 has 16 residues. Germline assignment: CDR1 KGHDR and CDR2 SFDVKD. DNA of the CDR3: TGTGCCACCAGTGAGTCCGGGACAGGGCCTGGGAGAACGCAGTATTTT. It yields the protein CATSESGTGPGRTQYF.

V usage is TRBV4-1 and J usage is TRBJ2-5, with 9 bases that match TRBD2. Germline V gives CDR1 MGHRA, CDR2 YSYEKL. V was pared by 3 bases and J by 5 bases, with 10 bases of the junction left unmatched. The CDR3 runs to 16 residues. CDR3 region: CASSQGWGLAGETQYF. The CDR3 bases are TGCGCCAGCAGCCAGGGGTGGGGACTAGCAGGGGAGACCCAGTACTTC.

The chain recombines TRBV6-2 or TRBV6-3 with TRBJ1-2, with TRBD1 identical over 11 bases. This CDR3 contains 14 residues. The germline CDR1 and CDR2 sequences are MNHEY and SVGEGT. The J segment lost 9 bases and the V segment lost 3 bases, leaving 6 bases of the junction unmatched. The DNA of the CDR3 is TGTGCCAGCAGTTATTCCGGGACAGGGGGAAGCTACACCTTC. This sequence encodes CASSYSGTGGSYTF.

As DNA, the CDR3 is TGTGCCAGCAGTCAACAGGGGCTATATTCACCCCTCCACTTT. Translation: CASSQQGLYSPLHF. The J gene is TRBJ1-6, the V gene TRBV2; 7 bases line up with TRBD1. V was pared by 5 bases and J by 8 bases, with 6 bases of the junction left unmatched. The germline V gene encodes CDR1 SNHLY and CDR2 FYNNEI. The length of the CDR3 is 14 residues.

The V and J genes are TRBV14 and TRBJ1-2; D may be TRBD1 (5 bases). CDR3 length: 13 amino acids. Germline lookup yields CDR1 SGHDN and CDR2 FVKESK. V dropped 3 bases and J dropped 4 bases, with 9 bases sitting between them. The CDR3 protein is CASSQFDSYGYTF. As DNA, the CDR3 is TGTGCCAGCAGCCAGTTTGACAGCTATGGCTACACCTTC. The whole variable domain, filled in from reference TRBV14 and TRBJ1-2, reads EAGVTQFPSHSVIEKGQTVTLRCDPISGHDNLYWYRRVMGKEIKFLLHFVKESKQDESGMPNNRFLAERTGGTYSTLKVQPAELEDSGVYFCASSQFDSYGYTFGSGTRLTVV.

This rearrangement joins TRBV21-1 to TRBJ1-1. TRBV21-1 corresponds to a pseudogene. This CDR3 has 14 amino acids. CDR3: CASSKTRGNTEAFF. CDR3 DNA sequence: TGTGCCAGCAGCAAAACCCGGGGGAACACTGAAGCTTTCTTT.

The V call is TRBV7-9, the J call TRBJ2-1; possibly TRBD2 for D (6 bases). The V gene's germline CDR1 is SEHNR and CDR2 FQNEAQ (reference sequence). CDR3 length: 15 amino acids. V was trimmed by 0 bases and J by 2 bases, leaving 8 bases between them. The CDR3 loop reads CASSLAEGAYNEQFF. The CDR3 DNA is TGTGCCAGCAGCTTAGCGGAGGGAGCCTACAATGAGCAGTTCTTC.

V and J are TRBV15 and TRBJ2-1; weak D call: TRBD1 (6 bases). Germline CDR1 reads LNHNV; CDR2 reads YYDKDF (reference sequence). The CDR3 contains 15 residues. Trimming removed 0 bases from V and 6 bases from J, with 12 bases in between. The CDR3 sequence: CATSRDRLGGNEQFF. CDR3 nucleotides: TGTGCCACCAGCAGAGATCGATTAGGGGGCAATGAGCAGTTCTTC.

The V call is TRBV23-1, the J call TRBJ2-7; a weak D match, TRBD1 (5 bases). TRBV23-1 is an open reading frame, and its role is uncertain. V was clipped by 0 bases and J by 1 base, with 16 bases between them. This CDR3 region has 17 residues. This chain's CDR3 is CASSQSCAKDTSYEQYV. The CDR3 DNA reads TGCGCCAGCAGTCAATCGTGTGCAAAGGACACTTCCTACGAGCAGTACGTC.

The CDR3 DNA is TGTGCCAGCAGGGACAGGTCCATGAACACTGAAGCTTTCTTT. Amino acid sequence: CASRDRSMNTEAFF. J is TRBJ1-1 and V is TRBV6-5, with 7 nucleotides matching TRBD1. CDR3 size: 14 residues. Germline V gene lookup returns CDR1 MNHEY and CDR2 SVGAGI. J was trimmed by 0 bases and V by 6 bases; bases with no gene match: 4.

The gene calls are TRBV11-3 and TRBJ1-3; D is ambiguous. CDR1 and CDR2 from the germline V gene are SGHNT and YENEEA. Trimming cost V 1 base and J 0 bases, with 4 bases left between them. This CDR3 region has 14 residues. CDR3 coding DNA: TGTGCCAGCAGCTTAGTCAGCTCTGGAAACACCATATATTTT. This sequence encodes CASSLVSSGNTIYF.

The chain joins TRBV28 to TRBJ2-2, with 10 nucleotides matching TRBD2. Germline trimming cut 5 bases from V and 5 bases from J; bases unmatched to any gene: 14. Per the germline V gene, CDR1 is MDHEN and CDR2 is SYDVKM. The CDR3 has 18 residues. The CDR3, as DNA: TGTGCCAGCAGTCCCCGCCTAGCGGGGGCCTCGGGGACCGGGGAGCTGTTTTTT. As protein: CASSPRLAGASGTGELFF. Supplemented by reference TRBV28 and TRBJ2-2, the full variable domain reads DVKVTQSSRYLVKRTGEKVFLECVQDMDHENMFWYRQDPGLGLRLIYFSYDVKMKEKGDIPEGYSVSREKKERFSLILESASTNQTSMYLCASSPRLAGASGTGELFFGEGSRLTVL.

The chain links TRBV10-3 to TRBJ2-3; 7 nucleotides agree with TRBD1. This CDR3 contains 18 residues. In germline, CDR1 is ENHRY, CDR2 SYGVKD. V dropped 2 bases and J dropped 2; count of bases not matched to a gene: 13. The CDR3 DNA reads TGTGCCATCAGTGAGAACGCCGGGACAGCCACGAACACAGATACGCAGTATTTT. This codes for CAISENAGTATNTDTQYF.

The chain recombines TRBV6-5 with TRBJ1-1; D is uncertain. Germline V lookup: CDR1 MNHEY, CDR2 SVGAGI. The V gene lost 6 bases and the J gene lost 1 base, with 18 bases spanning the gap. The CDR3 consists of 16 residues. The CDR3 loop is CASSYVTGFRNTEAFF. In nucleotides, the CDR3 is TGTGCCAGCAGCTACGTTACGGGGTTCCGGAACACTGAAGCTTTCTTT.

The chain recombines TRBV7-2 with TRBJ1-6, with 7 bases aligning to TRBD1. The CDR3 totals 14 residues. CDR1 and CDR2 from the germline V gene are SGHTA and FQGNSA. V gave up 6 bases and J gave up 7 bases; unmatched junction bases: 6. The CDR3 spells CASRRDRPNSPLHF. The CDR3 nucleotides read TGTGCCAGCAGGCGGGACAGACCGAATTCACCCCTCCACTTT.

The chain links TRBV20-1 to TRBJ1-4; D is possibly TRBD1 (5 bases). The CDR3 runs to 13 residues. CDR1 DFQATT and CDR2 SNEGSKA come from the germline V gene (reference sequence). V lost 3 bases and J 8 bases, leaving 13 bases between the germline ends. CDR3 nucleotide sequence: TGCAGTGCTAGTGGCAGGGAGGGGGAAAAACTGTTTTTT. Translation: CSASGREGEKLFF.

V usage is TRBV28 and J usage is TRBJ2-7; 15 positions agree with TRBD2. The V and J ends lost 5 bases and 0 bases, in that order; junction bases with no gene match: 20. The CDR3 covers 22 residues. CDR1 MDHEN and CDR2 SYDVKM come from the germline V gene. The CDR3 nucleotides read TGTGCCAGCAGTGGACCTCCGGGACTAGCGGGGGGAACCCCGGGGCACTCCTACGAGCAGTACGTC. Amino acids: CASSGPPGLAGGTPGHSYEQYV.